A selection of T cell receptor beta chains follows, all from one sample in a study of neoadjuvant nivolumab and ipilimumab in lung cancer. Sequenced by immunoSEQ multiplex PCR; TCRdb stores in-frame clones only, minus some. The sample has fewer than 40,000 clones, about nine tenths seen once. The sample in question was peripheral blood, obtained after neoadjuvant nivolumab, alone or with ipilimumab, at or shortly before surgery. Receptors were obtained from an adult with non-small cell lung cancer. Both conserved end residues are part of each CDR3. The D gene is left open where the match is weak. Rows may omit the clone size; those that give it use once, few, many or a size class.

>.|TRBV21-1|.|TRBJ1-6
CASSKIGGLYNSPLHF
TGTGCCAGCAGCAAAATCGGGGGCCTCTATAATTCACCCCTCCACTTT
>TRBD1|TRBV7-3|.|TRBJ2-7
CASSLTGTENYEQYF
TGTGCCAGCAGCTTAACGGGGACAGAGAACTACGAGCAGTACTTC
>.|TRBV5-6|.|TRBJ2-7
CASSPTAYSYEQYF
TGTGCCAGCAGCCCGACAGCTTACTCCTACGAGCAGTACTTC
>.|TRBV5-1|.|TRBJ2-5
CASSSFGGTQETQYF
TGCGCCAGCAGCTCCTTCGGGGGGACACAAGAGACCCAGTACTTC
>.|TRBV28|once|TRBJ2-7
CASSILGAGSSYEQYF
TGTGCCAGCAGCATCCTTGGGGCAGGGAGCTCCTACGAGCAGTACTTC
>.|TRBV7-3|.|TRBJ2-1
CASSSQPISSYNEQFF
TGTGCCAGCAGCTCTCAGCCAATAAGCTCCTACAATGAGCAGTTCTTC
>.|TRBV14|.|TRBJ2-4
CASSQERAKNIQYF
TGTGCCAGCAGCCAAGAGAGAGCCAAAAACATTCAGTACTTC
>TRBD2|TRBV29-1|.|TRBJ2-1
CSTLSLPGLDRPGPSGDQFF
TGCAGCACCCTTAGTCTACCGGGACTAGATAGGCCGGGACCGTCGGGGGATCAATTCTTC
>TRBD1|TRBV4-1|.|TRBJ1-2
CASSQAGVTGTGVRGYTF
TGCGCCAGCAGCCAAGCCGGAGTCACCGGGACAGGGGTACGGGGCTACACCTTC
>.|TRBV9|.|TRBJ1-6
CASSVAGTLNSPLHF
TGTGCCAGCAGCGTAGCCGGGACACTCAATTCACCCCTCCACTTT
>.|TRBV7-2|.|TRBJ2-7
CASSLGSARGSGEQYF
TGTGCCAGCAGCTTAGGTAGTGCCAGGGGTTCTGGCGAGCAGTACTTC
>TRBD1|TRBV18|.|TRBJ2-6
CASSPRGTGSGANVLTF
TGTGCCAGCTCACCCAGGGGGACCGGTTCTGGGGCCAACGTCCTGACTTTC
>TRBD2|TRBV6-7|.|TRBJ2-7
CASSYSYKVSGGHYEQYF
TGTGCCAGCAGTTATTCGTACAAAGTAAGCGGGGGCCACTACGAGCAGTACTTC
>.|TRBV15|once|TRBJ2-3
CATSRDLHTQYF
TGTGCCACCAGCAGAGATCTTCATACGCAGTATTTT
>.|TRBV6-1|few|TRBJ2-7
CASSELAALSYEQYF
TGTGCCAGCAGTGAATTAGCGGCCCTCTCCTACGAGCAGTACTTC
>.|TRBV2|once|TRBJ1-5
CASSESGGQPQHF
TGTGCCAGCAGTGAATCCGGGGGGCAGCCCCAGCATTTT
>TRBD1|TRBV7-2|.|TRBJ1-1
CASSRPLRTGHTEAFF
TGTGCCAGCAGCCGGCCCCTTCGGACAGGGCACACTGAAGCTTTCTTT
>.|TRBV7-2|.|TRBJ1-4
CASRPESTNEKLFF
TGTGCCAGCAGACCAGAGTCAACTAATGAAAAACTGTTTTTT
>.|TRBV5-1|.|TRBJ1-2
CASSFDWFGAQSGYTF
TGCGCCAGCAGCTTTGATTGGTTCGGGGCACAATCCGGCTACACCTTC
>TRBD2|TRBV7-9|.|TRBJ2-3
CASRGTSGVTNTQYF
TGTGCCAGCAGGGGGACTAGCGGGGTGACTAATACGCAGTATTTT
>TRBD2|TRBV5-4|.|TRBJ2-3
CASSSTSGGDTQYF
TGTGCCAGCAGCTCGACTAGCGGGGGAGATACGCAGTATTTT
>.|TRBV5-1|.|TRBJ2-7
CASSLSGTPTYEQYF
TGCGCCAGCAGCTTGTCTGGGACACCAACCTACGAGCAGTACTTC